The T cell receptor beta chain under discussion was sequenced for a study of blood T cell repertoires in COVID-19. The CDR3 loop spans 15 amino acids. The V and J ends lost 5 bases and 2 bases, in that order; junction bases with no gene match: 6. The germline V gene encodes CDR1 LNHDA and CDR2 SQIVND (reference sequence). In this sample, this clone turned up a few times. The table came from immunoSEQ multiplex PCR; TCRdb's copy has only in-frame clones and leaves some out. This table holds around 15,000 clones, under 85% found once. The clonotype was recovered from a man between 60 and 75 years old with acute or convalescent COVID-19. The chain joins TRBV19 to TRBJ2-7; 10 nucleotides agree with TRBD2. Sequencing was performed on peripheral blood. CDR3 sequence reads: CASSLLAGRPYEQYF. The CDR3 coding sequence is TGTGCCAGTAGTTTACTAGCGGGGCGACCCTACGAGCAGTACTTC.